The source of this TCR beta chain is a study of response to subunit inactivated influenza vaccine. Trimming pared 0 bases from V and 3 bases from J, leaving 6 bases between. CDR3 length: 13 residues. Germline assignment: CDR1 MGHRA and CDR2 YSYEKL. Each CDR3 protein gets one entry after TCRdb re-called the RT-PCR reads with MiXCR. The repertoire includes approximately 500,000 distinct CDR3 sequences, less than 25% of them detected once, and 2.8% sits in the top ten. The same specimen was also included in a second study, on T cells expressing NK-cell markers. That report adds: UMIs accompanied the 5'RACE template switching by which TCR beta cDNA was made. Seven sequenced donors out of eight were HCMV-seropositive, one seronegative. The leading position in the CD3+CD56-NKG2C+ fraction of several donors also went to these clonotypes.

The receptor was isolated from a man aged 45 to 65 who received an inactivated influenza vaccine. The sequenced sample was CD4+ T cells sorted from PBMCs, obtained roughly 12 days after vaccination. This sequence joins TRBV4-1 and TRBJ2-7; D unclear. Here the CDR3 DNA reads TGCGCCAGCAGCCAAGAGACCCTCTACGAGCAGTACTTC. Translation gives CASSQETLYEQYF.